This T cell receptor (beta chain) was sequenced during a study of T cell responses to AZD1222 COVID-19 vaccine. Assay: immunoSEQ multiplex PCR; the TCRdb copy retains only in-frame clones and omits some. The sample consists of 150,000 or so clones, 94% of them appearing once. Study-wide results and caveats: Among the donors, most were white British and more were female, and clonal diversity was possibly underestimated. Just a handful of AZD1222 recipients tested seropositive at baseline. Without day 14 samples, only post-peak T cell repertoires were studied. Spike-specific TCR breadth rose after two AZD1222 doses, and depth rose as well.

This clone was counted once. The antigen is unknown. Germline V gives CDR1 MGHRA, CDR2 YSYEKL. V was cut by 2 bases and J by 0 bases, with 11 bases left in between. This CDR3 is built from 16 residues. The chain uses TRBV4-1 and TRBJ1-3, with D perhaps matching TRBD1 (5 bases). The input for sequencing was peripheral blood, taken on day 0 of AZD1222 vaccination. The TCR comes from an adult in good health. The CDR3 protein is CASSQHDSYSGNTIYF. DNA for the CDR3: TGCGCCAGCAGCCAACACGACAGTTACTCTGGAAACACCATATATTTT.